The rows below give T cell receptor beta chains drawn from one sample of a study of blood T cell repertoires in COVID-19. TCRdb's table, derived via immunoSEQ multiplex PCR, lists solely in-frame clones and lacks some. The sample lists roughly 69,000 clones; approximately 80% were seen once. Sequenced: PBMCs or T cells enriched from blood (not recorded which). These receptors were taken from a woman aged 40 to 50 with acute COVID-19. Each CDR3 is given with its conserved first and last residue. The D gene is left open where the match is weak. Clone size is stated in some rows and not others, as once, few, many or a class when expanded.

j_call clone_size v_call d_call cdr3_aa cdr3_nt
TRBJ1-1 . TRBV14 . CASSQDLAGFAFF TGTGCCAGCAGCCAAGATCTCGCGGGATTCGCTTTCTTT
TRBJ1-4 . TRBV28 . CASSSGAATNEKLFF TGTGCCAGCAGTTCTGGAGCAGCTACTAATGAAAAACTGTTTTTT
TRBJ1-1 . TRBV5-1 TRBD1 CASSRTGYDTEAFF TGCGCCAGCAGCCGGACAGGGTATGACACTGAAGCTTTCTTT
TRBJ1-2 once TRBV28 . CASSLRPGSNYGYTF TGTGCCAGCAGTTTAAGGCCAGGGTCAAACTATGGCTACACCTTC
TRBJ2-7 . TRBV27 . CASSLSAGNEQYF TGTGCCAGCAGTTTATCAGCCGGGAACGAGCAGTACTTC
TRBJ1-6 few TRBV28 TRBD1 CASSVNRGNSPLHF TGTGCCAGCAGTGTAAACAGGGGTAATTCACCCCTCCACTTT
TRBJ1-2 . TRBV27 TRBD1 CASSSPGQKGGGYTF TGTGCCAGCAGTTCCCCGGGACAGAAGGGTGGTGGCTACACCTTC
TRBJ2-7 . TRBV28 . CASSFVGEAYEQYF TGTGCCAGCAGTTTTGTCGGGGAAGCCTACGAGCAGTACTTC
TRBJ2-7 once TRBV19 TRBD1 CASSNFSGTAYF TGTGCCAGTAGTAACTTTTCTGGGACAGCTTACTTC
TRBJ2-2 . TRBV28 TRBD1 CASTNPGQGGTGELFF TGTGCCAGCACCAACCCGGGACAGGGGGGCACCGGGGAGCTGTTTTTT
TRBJ1-2 . TRBV28 TRBD1 CASIKGANYGYTF TGTGCCAGCATCAAGGGGGCGAACTATGGCTACACCTTC
TRBJ1-1 . TRBV7-9 TRBD1 CASSPDRVTEAFF TGTGCCAGCAGCCCGGACAGGGTAACTGAAGCTTTCTTT
TRBJ1-4 . TRBV7-9 TRBD1 CASSFVQGTEKLFF TGTGCCAGCAGCTTTGTACAGGGGACTGAAAAACTGTTTTTT
TRBJ2-7 . TRBV5-1 . CASSLGAPYEQYF TGCGCCAGCAGCCTGGGGGCGCCTTACGAGCAGTACTTC
TRBJ1-6 . TRBV5-1 . CASSLLRGGESPLHF TGCGCCAGCAGCTTGTTACGGGGAGGAGAGTCACCCCTCCACTTT
TRBJ2-3 . TRBV2 TRBD2 CAATGGGGSSTDTQYF TGTGCCGCGACGGGCGGGGGAGGCTCTAGCACAGATACGCAGTATTTT
TRBJ2-5 . TRBV9 . CASSDIQETQYF TGTGCCAGCAGTGACATCCAAGAGACCCAGTACTTC
TRBJ2-1 . TRBV10-3 . CAISESNLAEQFF TGTGCCATCAGTGAAAGTAATTTAGCTGAGCAGTTCTTC
TRBJ2-3 . TRBV29-1 . CSVDTGAGDTQYF TGCAGCGTTGATACGGGAGCGGGAGATACGCAGTATTTT
TRBJ2-1 . TRBV2 TRBD1 CASSEEGASYNEQFF TGTGCCAGCAGTGAAGAGGGGGCCTCCTACAATGAGCAGTTCTTC
TRBJ1-6 . TRBV3-1/TRBV3-2 . CASSQSRGKTLHF TGTGCCAGCAGCCAATCCCGGGGGAAAACCCTCCACTTT
TRBJ2-7 . TRBV4-2 . CASSQDFSLVAYEQYF TGTGCCAGCAGCCAAGATTTTAGTCTAGTTGCCTACGAGCAGTACTTC
TRBJ2-1 . TRBV14 TRBD1 CASSQSGQGARYNEQFF TGTGCCAGCAGCCAATCCGGACAGGGGGCGAGGTACAATGAGCAGTTCTTC
TRBJ1-2 once TRBV5-1 . CASSLGVFGYTF TGCGCCAGCAGCTTGGGCGTCTTTGGCTACACCTTC
TRBJ2-3 . TRBV14 . CASSQSLSVGGTQYF TGTGCCAGCAGCCAGTCCCTAAGCGTAGGGGGTACGCAGTATTTT
TRBJ2-3 . TRBV10-3 . CAISETFRASSDTQYF TGTGCCATCAGTGAAACCTTCAGGGCATCCTCGGATACGCAGTATTTT
TRBJ1-2 . TRBV5-1 . CASRPSFSPNYGYTF TGCGCCAGCAGACCGAGCTTTTCTCCTAACTATGGCTACACCTTC
TRBJ2-7 . TRBV5-4 . CASSLIGTGYEQYF TGTGCCAGCAGCTTGATTGGGACTGGCTACGAGCAGTACTTC
TRBJ2-3 . TRBV15 . CATSRVRGLQYF TGTGCCACCAGCAGAGTGCGGGGGCTCCAGTATTTT
TRBJ2-7 once TRBV29-1 . CSVEDPGSYEQYF TGCAGCGTTGAAGACCCGGGTTCCTACGAGCAGTACTTC
TRBJ1-1 . TRBV29-1 TRBD1 CSVEVRTGLNTEAFF TGCAGCGTTGAAGTGAGGACAGGCCTGAACACTGAAGCTTTCTTT
TRBJ2-1 . TRBV3-1/TRBV3-2 TRBD2 CASSQDRPSGIIYNEQFF TGTGCCAGCAGCCAAGATAGGCCTAGCGGGATCATCTACAATGAGCAGTTCTTC
TRBJ2-1 . TRBV15 . CATSRGFSVFSYNEQFF TGTGCCACCAGCAGAGGATTCAGCGTTTTCTCCTACAATGAGCAGTTCTTC
TRBJ2-7 . TRBV9 TRBD2 CASSVEGSGLAYEQYF TGTGCCAGCAGCGTAGAAGGGTCGGGACTAGCCTACGAGCAGTACTTC
TRBJ1-4 . TRBV6-5 . CASSYSREAEKLFF TGTGCCAGCAGTTACTCCAGGGAGGCGGAAAAACTGTTTTTT
TRBJ2-3 once TRBV7-9 . CASSPTRLSEADTQYF TGTGCCAGCAGCCCCACCCGACTTAGCGAGGCAGATACGCAGTATTTT